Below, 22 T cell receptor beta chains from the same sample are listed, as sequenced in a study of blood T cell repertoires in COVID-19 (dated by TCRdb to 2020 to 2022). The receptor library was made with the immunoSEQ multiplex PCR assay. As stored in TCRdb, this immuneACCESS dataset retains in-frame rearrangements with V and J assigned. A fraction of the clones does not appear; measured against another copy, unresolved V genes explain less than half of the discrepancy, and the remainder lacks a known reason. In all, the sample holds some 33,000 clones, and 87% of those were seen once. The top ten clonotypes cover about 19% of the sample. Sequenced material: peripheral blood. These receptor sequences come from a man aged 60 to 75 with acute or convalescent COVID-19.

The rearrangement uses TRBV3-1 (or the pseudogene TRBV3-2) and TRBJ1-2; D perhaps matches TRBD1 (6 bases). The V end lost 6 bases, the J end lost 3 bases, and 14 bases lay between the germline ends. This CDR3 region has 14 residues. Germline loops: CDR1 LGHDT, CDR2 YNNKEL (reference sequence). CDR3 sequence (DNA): TGTGCCAGCAGTCCACAGGGAAGCGACTATGGCTACACCTTC. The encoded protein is CASSPQGSDYGYTF.

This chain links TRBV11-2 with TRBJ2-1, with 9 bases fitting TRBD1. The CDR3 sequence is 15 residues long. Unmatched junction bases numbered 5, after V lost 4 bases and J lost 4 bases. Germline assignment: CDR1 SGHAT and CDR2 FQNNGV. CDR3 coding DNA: TGTGCCAGCAGCTACCGGGACAGGGAGTACAATGAGCAGTTCTTC. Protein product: CASSYRDREYNEQFF.

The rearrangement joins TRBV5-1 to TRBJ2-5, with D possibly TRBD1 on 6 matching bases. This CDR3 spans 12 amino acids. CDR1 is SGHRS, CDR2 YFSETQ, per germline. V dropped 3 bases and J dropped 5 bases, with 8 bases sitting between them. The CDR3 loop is CASSSTGETQYF. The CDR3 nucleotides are TGCGCCAGCAGCTCTACAGGGGAGACCCAGTACTTC.

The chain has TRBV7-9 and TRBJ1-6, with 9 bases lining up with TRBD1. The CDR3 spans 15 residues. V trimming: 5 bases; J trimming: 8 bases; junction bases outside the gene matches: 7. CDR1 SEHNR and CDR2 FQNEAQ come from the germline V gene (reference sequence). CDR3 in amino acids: CASSKQGAQDSPLHF. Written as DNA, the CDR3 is TGTGCCAGCAGCAAACAGGGGGCGCAGGATTCACCCCTCCACTTT.

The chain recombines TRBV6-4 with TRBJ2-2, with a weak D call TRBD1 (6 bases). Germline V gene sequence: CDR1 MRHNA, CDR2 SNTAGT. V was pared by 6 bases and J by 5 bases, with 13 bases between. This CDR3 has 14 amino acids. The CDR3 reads CASSSGTPTGELFF. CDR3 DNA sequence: TGTGCCAGCAGCTCCGGGACACCTACCGGGGAGCTGTTTTTT.

This chain's CDR3 is CATSNGAGGRETQYF. Here the CDR3 DNA reads TGTGCCACCAGCAATGGTGCGGGGGGCCGGGAGACCCAGTACTTC. The chain joins TRBV15 to TRBJ2-5; TRBD2 matches at 8 bases. J lost 5 bases, V lost 4 bases, and 9 bases had no gene match. The germline gives CDR1 LNHNV, CDR2 YYDKDF (reference sequence). This CDR3 has 15 amino acids. Full variable domain (remainder filled in from reference TRBV15 and TRBJ2-5): DAMVIQNPRYQVTQFGKPVTLSCSQTLNHNVMYWYQQKSSQAPKLLFHYYDKDFNNEADTPDNFQSRRPNTSFCFLDIRSPGLGDTAMYLCATSNGAGGRETQYFGPGTRLLVL.

DNA for the CDR3: TGTGCCAGCAGACAAGCGGGGAGCTCCTACAATGAGCAGTTCTTC. Its protein product is CASRQAGSSYNEQFF. The chain joins TRBV19 to TRBJ2-1; 7 bases fit TRBD2. J gave up 0 bases and V 9 bases, and 8 bases lay outside the gene matches. This CDR3 region has 15 residues. Per the germline V gene, CDR1 is LNHDA and CDR2 is SQIVND (reference sequence).

The CDR3 coding sequence is TGTGCCAGCATCTCTAACCGACAGGGATTATGGGGCTACACCTTC. Its protein product is CASISNRQGLWGYTF. This chain uses TRBV28 with TRBJ1-2; 7 bases agree with TRBD1. Germline CDR1 reads MDHEN; CDR2 reads SYDVKM. V lost 7 bases and J lost 8; bases outside the gene matches: 16. This CDR3 comprises 15 residues.

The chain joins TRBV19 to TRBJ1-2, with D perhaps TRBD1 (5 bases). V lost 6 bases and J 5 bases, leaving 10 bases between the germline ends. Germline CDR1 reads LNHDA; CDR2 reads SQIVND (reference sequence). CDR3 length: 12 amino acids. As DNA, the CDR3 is TGTGCCAGTAGCGGGGGGGATTATGGCTACACCTTC. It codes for CASSGGDYGYTF.

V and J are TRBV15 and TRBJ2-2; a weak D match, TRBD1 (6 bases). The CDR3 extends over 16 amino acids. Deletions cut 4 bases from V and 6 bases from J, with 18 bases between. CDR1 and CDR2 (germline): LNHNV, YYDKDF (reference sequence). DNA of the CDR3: TGTGCCACCAGCAATCTCAACAGGGTGAGTGCCGGGGAGCTGTTTTTT. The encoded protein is CATSNLNRVSAGELFF.

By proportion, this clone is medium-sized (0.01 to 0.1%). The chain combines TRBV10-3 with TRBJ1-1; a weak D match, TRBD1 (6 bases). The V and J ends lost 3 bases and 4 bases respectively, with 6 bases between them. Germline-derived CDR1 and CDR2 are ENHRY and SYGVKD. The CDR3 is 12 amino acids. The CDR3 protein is CAISDRGTEAFF. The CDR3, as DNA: TGTGCCATCAGTGACAGGGGCACTGAAGCTTTCTTT.

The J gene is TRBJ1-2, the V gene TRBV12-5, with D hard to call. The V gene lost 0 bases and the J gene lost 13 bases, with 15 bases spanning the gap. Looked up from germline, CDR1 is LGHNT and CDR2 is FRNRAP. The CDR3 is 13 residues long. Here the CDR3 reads CASGLVGGLQPTF. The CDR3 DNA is TGTGCTAGTGGTTTGGTAGGTGGACTGCAACCCACCTTC.

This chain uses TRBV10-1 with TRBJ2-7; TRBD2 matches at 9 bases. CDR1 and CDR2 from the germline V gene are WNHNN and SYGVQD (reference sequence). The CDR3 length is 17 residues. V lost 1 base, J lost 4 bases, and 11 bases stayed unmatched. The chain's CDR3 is CASSELAGGDIGYEQYF. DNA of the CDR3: TGCGCCAGCAGTGAGTTGGCGGGGGGGGACATTGGATACGAGCAGTACTTC.

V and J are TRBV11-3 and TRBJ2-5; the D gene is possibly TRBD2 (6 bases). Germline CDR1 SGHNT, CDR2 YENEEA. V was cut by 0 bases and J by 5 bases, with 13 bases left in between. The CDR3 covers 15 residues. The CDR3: CASSLESAGRETQYF. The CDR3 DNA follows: TGTGCCAGCAGCTTAGAGTCGGCGGGAAGGGAGACCCAGTACTTC.

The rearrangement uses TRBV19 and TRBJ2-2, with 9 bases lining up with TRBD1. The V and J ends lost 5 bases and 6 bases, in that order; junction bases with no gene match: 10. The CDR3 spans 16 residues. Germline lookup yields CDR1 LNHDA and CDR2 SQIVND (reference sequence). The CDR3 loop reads CASSVRQGGRPGELFF. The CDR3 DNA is TGTGCCAGTAGTGTCCGACAGGGGGGGAGACCCGGGGAGCTGTTTTTT.

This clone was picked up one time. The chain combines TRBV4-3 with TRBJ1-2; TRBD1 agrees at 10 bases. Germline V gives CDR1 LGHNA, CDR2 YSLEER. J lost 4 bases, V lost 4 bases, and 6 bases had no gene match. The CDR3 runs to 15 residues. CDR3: CASSRGQGDVYGYTF. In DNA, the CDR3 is TGCGCCAGCAGCCGCGGACAGGGGGATGTCTATGGCTACACCTTC.

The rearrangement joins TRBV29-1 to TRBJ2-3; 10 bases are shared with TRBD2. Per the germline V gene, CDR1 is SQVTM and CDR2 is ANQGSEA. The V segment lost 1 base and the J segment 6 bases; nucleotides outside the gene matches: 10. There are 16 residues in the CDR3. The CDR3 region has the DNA TGCAGCGTTGAAGGGCAGGCTAGCGGGAGTGTCGATACGCAGTATTTT. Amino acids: CSVEGQASGSVDTQYF.

CDR3 nucleotide sequence: TGTGCCAGCAGCCCTGACTGGGGCTTGGGCAATGAGCAGTTCTTC. It encodes CASSPDWGLGNEQFF. The chain couples TRBV7-6 to TRBJ2-1; TRBD1 is a possible D gene (5 bases). Trimming removed 5 bases at V and 6 bases at J, with 17 bases between. There are 15 residues in the CDR3. Germline CDR1 reads SGHVS; CDR2 reads FNYEAQ.

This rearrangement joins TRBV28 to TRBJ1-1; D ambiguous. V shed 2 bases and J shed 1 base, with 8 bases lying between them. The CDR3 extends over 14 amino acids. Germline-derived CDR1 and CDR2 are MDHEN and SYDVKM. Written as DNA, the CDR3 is TGTGCCAGCAGTTTACTCTCAGGGAACACTGAAGCTTTCTTT. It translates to CASSLLSGNTEAFF.

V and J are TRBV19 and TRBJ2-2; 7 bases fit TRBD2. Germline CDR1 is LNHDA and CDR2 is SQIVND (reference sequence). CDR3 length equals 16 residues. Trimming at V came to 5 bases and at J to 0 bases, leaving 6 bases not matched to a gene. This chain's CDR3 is CASSVRLAANTGELFF. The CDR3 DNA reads TGTGCCAGTAGTGTACGACTAGCCGCGAACACCGGGGAGCTGTTTTTT.

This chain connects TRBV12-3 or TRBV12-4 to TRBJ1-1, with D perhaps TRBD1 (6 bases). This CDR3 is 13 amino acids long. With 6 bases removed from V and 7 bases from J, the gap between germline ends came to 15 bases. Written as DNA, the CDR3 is TGTGCCAGCAGCCAACAGGGTCGAGGTGAAGCTTTCTTT. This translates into CASSQQGRGEAFF.

This chain's CDR3 is CAGTETRFEAFF. The CDR3 DNA is TGTGCCGGAACGGAGACGCGATTTGAAGCTTTCTTT. The J gene is TRBJ1-1, the V gene TRBV30; D uncertain. Between the trimmed V and J ends, which lost 8 bases and 7 bases, there was a span of 17 bases. The CDR3 contains 12 residues. CDR1 GTSNPN and CDR2 SVGIG come from the germline V gene (reference sequence).